This TCR beta chain was documented in a study of T cell changes during pregnancy in multiple sclerosis. This clone is deemed large. The table came from immunoSEQ multiplex PCR; TCRdb's copy has only in-frame clones and leaves some out. The sample lists some 17,000 clones, approximately 88% occurring once. The length of the CDR3 is 13 residues. In germline, CDR1 is SGHVS, CDR2 FQNEAQ. The V and J ends lost 3 bases and 7 bases respectively, with 10 bases between them. The chain employs TRBV7-8 and TRBJ1-5; D is undetermined. The sample consisted of CD8+ T cells from peripheral blood mononuclear cells, taken after pregnancy. The sequence derives from a female donor in good health, enrolled as a control in a pregnancy study. DNA of the CDR3: TGTGCCAGCAGCTTCACGAGGGAACAGCCCCAGCATTTT. As protein: CASSFTREQPQHF.